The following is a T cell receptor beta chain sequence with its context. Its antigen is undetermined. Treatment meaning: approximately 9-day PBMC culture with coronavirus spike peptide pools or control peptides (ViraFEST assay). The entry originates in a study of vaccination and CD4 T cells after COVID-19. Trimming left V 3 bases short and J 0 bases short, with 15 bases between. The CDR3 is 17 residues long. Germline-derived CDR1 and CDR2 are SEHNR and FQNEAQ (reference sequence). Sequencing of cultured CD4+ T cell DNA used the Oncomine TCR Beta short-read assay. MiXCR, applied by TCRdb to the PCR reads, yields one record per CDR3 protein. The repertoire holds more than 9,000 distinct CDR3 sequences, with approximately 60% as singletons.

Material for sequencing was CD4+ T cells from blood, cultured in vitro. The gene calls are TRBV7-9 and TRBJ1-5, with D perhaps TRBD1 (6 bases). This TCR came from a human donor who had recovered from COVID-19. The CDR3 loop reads CASSFSGTRNSNQPQHF. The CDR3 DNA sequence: TGTGCCAGCAGCTTCTCGGGGACACGGAATAGCAATCAGCCCCAGCATTTT.